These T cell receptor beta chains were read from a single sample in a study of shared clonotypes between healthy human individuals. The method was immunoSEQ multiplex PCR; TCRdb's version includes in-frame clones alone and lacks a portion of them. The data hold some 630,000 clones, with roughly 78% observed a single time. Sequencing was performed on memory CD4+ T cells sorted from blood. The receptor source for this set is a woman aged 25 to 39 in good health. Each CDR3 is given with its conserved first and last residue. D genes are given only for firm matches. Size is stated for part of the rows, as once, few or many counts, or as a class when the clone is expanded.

DNA: TGTGCCAGCAGTGCTGACAGGGGGCAAAGCTATGGCTACACCTTC
CDR3: CASSADRGQSYGYTF
V: TRBV25-1
J: TRBJ1-2
size: many
D: TRBD1

DNA: TGTGCCAGCAGTTACTATGGTGCCGTTGAAGCTTTCTTT
CDR3: CASSYYGAVEAFF
V: TRBV6-6
J: TRBJ1-1
size: -
D: -

DNA: TGTGCCAGCAGTCAAGGACAGGGGGTATACTATGGCTACACCTTC
CDR3: CASSQGQGVYYGYTF
V: TRBV28
J: TRBJ1-2
size: -
D: TRBD1

DNA: TGTGCCAGCAGCCCCCAGGGGGTTATTTCACCCCTCCACTTT
CDR3: CASSPQGVISPLHF
V: TRBV28
J: TRBJ1-6
size: -
D: TRBD1

DNA: TGTGCCAGCAGTCCGAGACTAGCGGGACGAACCGGCACAGATACGCAGTATTTT
CDR3: CASSPRLAGRTGTDTQYF
V: TRBV27
J: TRBJ2-3
size: -
D: TRBD2

DNA: TGTGCCAGCAGTTACCCAGAGGGGGCGGACTATGGCTACACCTTC
CDR3: CASSYPEGADYGYTF
V: TRBV6-6
J: TRBJ1-2
size: -
D: TRBD1

DNA: TGTGCCAGCAGCTCCCGGGCTCCCCAAGAGACCCAGTACTTC
CDR3: CASSSRAPQETQYF
V: TRBV6-6
J: TRBJ2-5
size: -
D: -

DNA: TGCAGCGTTGTCTTCCCTGAACATGGGGAGACCCAGTACTTC
CDR3: CSVVFPEHGETQYF
V: TRBV29-1
J: TRBJ2-5
size: -
D: -

DNA: TGTGCCTGGAGTGTACTTGGGACAGGGTCATACAATGAGCAGTTCTTC
CDR3: CAWSVLGTGSYNEQFF
V: TRBV30
J: TRBJ2-1
size: many
D: TRBD1

DNA: TGTGCCAACAGCTTGAGGACTAGTGAAAACCAGACCCAGTACTTC
CDR3: CANSLRTSENQTQYF
V: TRBV11-2
J: TRBJ2-5
size: -
D: TRBD2

DNA: TGTGCCAGCAGCGCGGCCGGGGGCTCCTACAATGAGCAGTTCTTC
CDR3: CASSAAGGSYNEQFF
V: TRBV28
J: TRBJ2-1
size: -
D: -

DNA: TGTGCCAGCAGAAGGACTAGCGGGATCTACGAGCAGTACTTC
CDR3: CASRRTSGIYEQYF
V: TRBV6-5
J: TRBJ2-7
size: -
D: TRBD2

DNA: TGTGCCAGCAGTTACGACGCTGGCCTCTCTGGAAACACCATATATTTT
CDR3: CASSYDAGLSGNTIYF
V: TRBV6-5
J: TRBJ1-3
size: -
D: -

DNA: TGTGCCAGCAGCCGCGGGGTAGCGGGGACCACAGATACGCAGTATTTT
CDR3: CASSRGVAGTTDTQYF
V: TRBV7-6
J: TRBJ2-3
size: -
D: TRBD2

DNA: TGTGCCAGTAGTATTCCAGGAGCCTACAATGAGCAGTTCTTC
CDR3: CASSIPGAYNEQFF
V: TRBV19
J: TRBJ2-1
size: -
D: -

DNA: TGCGCCAGCAGCCAAGTAAGGGGAGACACCATATATTTT
CDR3: CASSQVRGDTIYF
V: TRBV4-1
J: TRBJ1-3
size: few
D: -

DNA: TGTGCCAGTAGTATACGGCACCGGGAGACCCAGTACTTC
CDR3: CASSIRHRETQYF
V: TRBV19
J: TRBJ2-5
size: -
D: -

DNA: TGTGCCAGTACCTGGGGACTAGCGGGAGGGCCAGAAACGCAGTATTTT
CDR3: CASTWGLAGGPETQYF
V: TRBV19
J: TRBJ2-3
size: -
D: TRBD2

DNA: TGTGCCAGCAGCTCTCCACGGACAGGGTTCGATGAGCAGTTCTTC
CDR3: CASSSPRTGFDEQFF
V: TRBV5-4
J: TRBJ2-1
size: -
D: TRBD1

DNA: TGTGCCAGCTCACCAAGGGCGACAGTCGGACCAGATACGCAGTATTTT
CDR3: CASSPRATVGPDTQYF
V: TRBV18
J: TRBJ2-3
size: -
D: -

DNA: TGTGCCAGCAGTTTGGGTAGCGGGAGGGGTAGGGATGAGCAGTTCTTC
CDR3: CASSLGSGRGRDEQFF
V: TRBV27
J: TRBJ2-1
size: -
D: TRBD2

DNA: TGTGCCATCAGAGACACAGGGAAAGGGTTCTCTGGGGCCAACGTCCTGACTTTC
CDR3: CAIRDTGKGFSGANVLTF
V: TRBV10-3
J: TRBJ2-6
size: -
D: -

DNA: TGCGCCAGCAGCCCCGGCGGGGCAGGGGGTTTCTATGGCTACACCTTC
CDR3: CASSPGGAGGFYGYTF
V: TRBV5-1
J: TRBJ1-2
size: -
D: TRBD1

DNA: TGTGCCAGCAGCCGGTGGATAACGCTAGACTTC
CDR3: CASSRWITLDF
V: TRBV7-1
J: TRBJ2-5
size: -
D: -

DNA: TGTGCCAGCAGTTCAACCCCACAGGGGGCGCCGGGGGGCTACACCTTC
CDR3: CASSSTPQGAPGGYTF
V: TRBV28
J: TRBJ1-2
size: -
D: TRBD1

DNA: TGCGCCAGCAGCCAAGATACAGGGGGCATCCGCAATCAGCCCCAGCATTTT
CDR3: CASSQDTGGIRNQPQHF
V: TRBV4-1
J: TRBJ1-5
size: -
D: TRBD1

DNA: TGTGCCAGAAGCTCTAGCGGGAGCGGCACCGGGGAGCTGTTTTTT
CDR3: CARSSSGSGTGELFF
V: TRBV5-3
J: TRBJ2-2
size: -
D: TRBD2

DNA: TGTGCCAGCAGTTCTAGACAGGCCTCGGGAGCTTTCTTT
CDR3: CASSSRQASGAFF
V: TRBV6-6
J: TRBJ1-1
size: few
D: -